These 20 T cell receptor beta chains were all obtained from the same sample, sequenced in a study of T cell responses to AZD1222 COVID-19 vaccine. Libraries were prepared by immunoSEQ multiplex PCR; TCRdb keeps only in-frame clonotypes and omits some of them. The table includes fewer than 130,000 clones, more than 90% detected once. Sequences were derived from peripheral blood, sampled 28 days after the second AZD1222 dose. The receptors were gathered from an adult who received the AZD1222 COVID-19 vaccine.

This rearrangement joins TRBV5-1 to TRBJ2-1; TRBD2 agrees at 10 bases. Looked up from germline, CDR1 is SGHRS and CDR2 is YFSETQ. V was clipped by 2 bases and J by 6 bases; unmatched bases: 5. The CDR3 extends over 15 amino acids. CDR3 DNA sequence: TGCGCCAGCAGCTTTCTAGCGGGGGCCGTCAATGAGCAGTTCTTC. It specifies CASSFLAGAVNEQFF.

This rearrangement joins TRBV24-1 to TRBJ2-1; 7 bases are a match to TRBD1. The CDR3 is 16 residues long. Germline values: CDR1 KGHDR, CDR2 SFDVKD. V was pared by 3 bases and J by 3 bases, with 7 bases of the junction left unmatched. The DNA of the CDR3 is TGTGCCACCAGTGATCGGACAGGAGGCCTCTACAATGAGCAGTTCTTC. It codes for CATSDRTGGLYNEQFF.

This sequence joins TRBV14 and TRBJ1-5, with D unclear. Trimming took 5 bases from V and 3 from J, leaving 17 bases between them. Germline V lookup: CDR1 SGHDN, CDR2 FVKESK. The CDR3 is 16 residues long. As DNA, the CDR3 is TGTGCCAGCAGCGACCTACGAACGGTGGCCAATCAGCCCCAGCATTTT. Translation gives CASSDLRTVANQPQHF.

This sequence joins TRBV5-1 and TRBJ2-7; 10 bases match TRBD1. The V gene end was trimmed by 4 bases and the J gene end by 7 bases; junction bases not matched to a gene: 8. The germline CDR1 and CDR2 sequences are SGHRS and YFSETQ. The CDR3 is made up of 14 amino acids. The CDR3 here is CASSRGTGVGEQYF. The CDR3 DNA sequence: TGCGCCAGCAGCCGTGGGACAGGGGTGGGTGAGCAGTACTTC.

V and J are TRBV12-3 or TRBV12-4 and TRBJ1-6; no definite D call. The ends were cut back, 1 base at V and 6 bases at J, with 4 bases in the middle. CDR3 size: 13 residues. The CDR3 sequence: CASSLERNSPLHF. Here the CDR3 DNA reads TGTGCCAGCAGTTTAGAACGTAATTCACCCCTCCACTTT.

The genes are TRBV7-8 and TRBJ1-2; no reliable D call. Germline CDR1 SGHVS, CDR2 FQNEAQ. The CDR3 is 16 amino acids. Trimming left V 2 bases short and J 2 bases short, with 15 bases between. CDR3 amino acids: CASSLRARPVNYGYTF. In nucleotides, the CDR3 is TGTGCCAGCAGCTTAAGGGCCCGCCCTGTGAACTATGGCTACACCTTC.

The chain is built from TRBV18 and TRBJ1-6; 7 bases line up with TRBD1. Germline values: CDR1 KGHSH, CDR2 LQKENI. This CDR3 is 16 amino acids long. With 2 bases clipped from V and 5 bases from J, the junction kept 6 bases outside the gene matches. CDR3 region: CASSPRSTGNNSPLHF. The CDR3 bases are TGTGCCAGCTCACCAAGATCGACAGGGAATAATTCACCCCTCCACTTT.

The chain is built from TRBV7-2 and TRBJ2-2; unclear D gene. The CDR3 has 14 residues. The germline gives CDR1 SGHTA, CDR2 FQGNSA. V gave up 1 base and J gave up 3 bases, with 6 bases separating them. The CDR3 loop is CASSLGTHTGELFF. The CDR3 DNA follows: TGTGCCAGCAGCTTAGGTACCCACACCGGGGAGCTGTTTTTT.

V usage is TRBV6-5 and J usage is TRBJ1-6; D call uncertain. The CDR3 runs 16 residues. CDR1 and CDR2 from the germline V gene are MNHEY and SVGAGI. V was shortened by 4 bases and J by 0 bases, with 10 bases between the two germline ends. The CDR3 bases are TGTGCCAGCAGTTTCGATGTTAGCTCCTATAATTCACCCCTCCACTTT. This encodes CASSFDVSSYNSPLHF.

This sequence joins TRBV5-1 and TRBJ2-1; D remains unclear. Germline V CDR1 and CDR2: SGHRS, YFSETQ. The CDR3 is made up of 13 amino acids. Trimming pared 1 base from V and 4 bases from J, leaving 6 bases between. The CDR3 region has the DNA TGCGCCAGCAGCTTGACCTCTTACAATGAGCAGTTCTTC. This encodes CASSLTSYNEQFF. Drawing the rest from reference TRBV5-1 and TRBJ2-1, the complete variable domain is KAGVTQTPRYLIKTRGQQVTLSCSPISGHRSVSWYQQTPGQGLQFLFEYFSETQRNKGNFPGRFSGRQFSNSRSEMNVSTLELGDSALYLCASSLTSYNEQFFGPGTRLTVL.

This sequence joins TRBV5-1 and TRBJ2-7; D uncertain. Looked up from germline, CDR1 is SGHRS and CDR2 is YFSETQ. The CDR3 runs 14 residues. Deletions cut 0 bases from V and 0 bases from J, with 7 bases between. As DNA, the CDR3 is TGCGCCAGCAGCTTGGGCACGATCTCCTACGAGCAGTACTTC. It specifies CASSLGTISYEQYF.

This chain links TRBV7-2 with TRBJ1-2, with 8 bases identical to TRBD1. The CDR3 runs 13 residues. The V segment lost 5 bases and the J segment 8 bases; nucleotides outside the gene matches: 7. Germline-derived CDR1 and CDR2 are SGHTA and FQGNSA. CDR3 DNA: TGTGCCAGCAGCACAGACAGGGGTCGAGGCTACACCTTC. As protein: CASSTDRGRGYTF.

The V call is TRBV5-1, the J call TRBJ2-2, with D perhaps matching TRBD2 (6 bases). Trimming stripped 0 bases from V and 4 bases from J, with 13 bases between. Germline CDR1 reads SGHRS; CDR2 reads YFSETQ. The CDR3 has 16 residues. This CDR3 reads CASSLALSGGTGELFF. CDR3 coding DNA: TGCGCCAGCAGCTTGGCCCTCTCCGGGGGCACCGGGGAGCTGTTTTTT.

The V and J genes are TRBV5-6 and TRBJ1-6, with 8 positions matching TRBD1. The V segment lost 4 bases and the J segment 9 bases; nucleotides outside the gene matches: 12. Germline V CDR1 and CDR2: SGHDT, YYEEEE. The CDR3 runs 16 residues. CDR3 loop: CASSPSQQGAISPLHF. CDR3 nucleotide sequence: TGTGCCAGCAGCCCGTCTCAGCAGGGGGCAATTTCACCCCTCCACTTT. Using reference TRBV5-6 and TRBJ1-6 for the parts outside the CDR3, the full variable domain is DAGVTQSPTHLIKTRGQQVTLRCSPKSGHDTVSWYQQALGQGPQFIFQYYEEEERQRGNFPDRFSGHQFPNYSSELNVNALLLGDSALYLCASSPSQQGAISPLHFGNGTRLTVT.

This sequence joins TRBV5-1 and TRBJ2-3; 9 bases are shared with TRBD2. V shed 7 bases, J shed 4 bases, and the junction held 10 bases outside the gene matches. CDR1 and CDR2 from the germline V gene are SGHRS and YFSETQ. CDR3 length: 15 amino acids. The CDR3 loop is CASELSLAGSDTQYF. The CDR3 nucleotides read TGCGCCAGCGAGCTGAGTCTAGCGGGGTCAGATACGCAGTATTTT.

The chain employs TRBV6-5 and TRBJ2-7; D remains ambiguous. The CDR3 has 14 amino acids. Per germline, CDR1 MNHEY and CDR2 SVGAGI. The germline V and J ends were trimmed by 6 bases and 2 bases, with 14 bases remaining between them. CDR3 DNA sequence: TGTGCCAGCAGAAAGCCAGGTCAGACCTACGAGCAGTACTTC. The encoded protein is CASRKPGQTYEQYF.

The chain carries TRBV6-5 and TRBJ1-1; D is perhaps TRBD1 (6 bases). CDR1 and CDR2 from the germline V gene are MNHEY and SVGAGI. V gave up 7 bases and J gave up 6 bases, with 15 bases separating them. The CDR3 is 13 amino acids. The CDR3 reads CASTIRGQSEAFF. CDR3 bases: TGTGCCAGCACCATACGGGGGCAGTCTGAAGCTTTCTTT.

The V call is TRBV5-1, the J call TRBJ2-7, with 8 nucleotides matching TRBD1. Trimming removed 0 bases from V and 5 bases from J; junction bases left unmatched: 1. Germline V gives CDR1 SGHRS, CDR2 YFSETQ. This CDR3 is built from 13 residues. The CDR3 sequence is CASSLGQGNEQYF. DNA of the CDR3: TGCGCCAGCAGCTTGGGACAGGGGAACGAGCAGTACTTC.

J is TRBJ1-1 and V is TRBV6-5; no clear D gene. Trimming stripped 0 bases from V and 4 bases from J, with 9 bases between. Germline lookup yields CDR1 MNHEY and CDR2 SVGAGI. The CDR3 loop spans 14 amino acids. DNA for the CDR3: TGTGCCAGCAGTTACTCGGTACGCGGCACTGAAGCTTTCTTT. Its translation: CASSYSVRGTEAFF.

The genes are TRBV5-4 and TRBJ2-7, with TRBD2 as a possible D gene (5 bases). Germline V gene sequence: CDR1 SGHNT, CDR2 YYREEE (reference sequence). V dropped 0 bases and J dropped 3 bases, with 10 bases sitting between them. This CDR3 spans 14 amino acids. CDR3 loop: CASSLGFGSYEQYF. The CDR3 nucleotides read TGTGCCAGCAGCTTGGGTTTTGGGAGCTACGAGCAGTACTTC.